This T cell receptor beta chain was recovered during a study of T cells in Graves' hyperthyroidism and ophthalmopathy. This clonotype has at least ten counts. The CDR3 length is 16 residues. V gave up 4 bases and J gave up 5 bases; unmatched junction bases: 13. CDR1 and CDR2 (germline): SGDLS, YYNGEE. TCR beta CDR3 sequences were amplified from RNA transcripts. First-round RT-PCR of the TCR CDR3 relied on the HTBI primer set. TCRdb re-called the multiplex PCR reads with MiXCR, one entry per CDR3 protein. Of about 560,000 distinct CDR3 sequences listed, approximately 15% are singletons. This rearrangement joins TRBV9 to TRBJ2-5; 8 bases agree with TRBD1. The sequenced sample consisted of blood. The receptor was isolated from a woman aged 40 to 50 with Graves' hyperthyroidism. The CDR3 DNA is TGTGCCAGCAGCCCGAGGGGTGCAGGGGGCCTCGAGACCCAGTACTTC. Translated: CASSPRGAGGLETQYF.